This TCR beta chain was identified during a study of cytomegalovirus exposure and HLA in healthy donors. The PCR employed 60 Vbeta primers together with 13 Jbeta primers. Data came from immunoSEQ multiplex PCR; TCRdb stores just in-frame clones and leaves some out. Here the sample spans 95,000 to 150,000 clones, around 78% being singletons. In its sample, this clone was seen a few times. This CDR3 is 16 amino acids long. Trimming cost V 4 bases and J 0 bases, with 11 bases left between them. Germline lookup yields CDR1 SGDLS and CDR2 YYNGEE. V is TRBV9 and J is TRBJ1-6, with D tentatively TRBD1 (5 bases). Specimen: PBMCs. The TCR originated in a woman aged 25-40 years in good health and CMV-seropositive. The CDR3 coding sequence is TGTGCCAGCAGCCCTCGGGGGAGCTCCTATAATTCACCCCTCCACTTT. It specifies CASSPRGSSYNSPLHF. Combining the CDR3 with reference TRBV9 and TRBJ1-6 gives the whole variable domain DSGVTQTPKHLITATGQRVTLRCSPRSGDLSVYWYQQSLDQGLQFLIQYYNGEERAKGNILERFSAQQFPDLHSELNLSSLELGDSALYFCASSPRGSSYNSPLHFGNGTRLTVT.